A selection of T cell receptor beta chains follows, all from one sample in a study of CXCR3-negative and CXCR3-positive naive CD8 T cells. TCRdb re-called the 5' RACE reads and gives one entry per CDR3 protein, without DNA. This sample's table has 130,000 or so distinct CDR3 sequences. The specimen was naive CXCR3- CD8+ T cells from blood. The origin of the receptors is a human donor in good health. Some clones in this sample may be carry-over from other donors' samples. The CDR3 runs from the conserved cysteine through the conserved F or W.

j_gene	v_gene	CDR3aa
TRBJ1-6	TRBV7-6	CASSLGGFSDSPLHF
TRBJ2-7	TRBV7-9	CASSLAGDPYEQYF
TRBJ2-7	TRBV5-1	CASSYRVDGNEQYF
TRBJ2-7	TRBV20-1	CSGLAGVYEQYF
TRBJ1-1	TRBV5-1	CASSLIPGGNTEAFF
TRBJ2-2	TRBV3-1	CASSQDLRVGTGELFF
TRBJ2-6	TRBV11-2	CASQRGFGTALSGANVLTF
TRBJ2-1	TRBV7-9	CASSPRAYNEQFF
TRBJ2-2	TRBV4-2	CASSQEAWTEANTGELFF
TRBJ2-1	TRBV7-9	CASRQPTGQENYNEQFF